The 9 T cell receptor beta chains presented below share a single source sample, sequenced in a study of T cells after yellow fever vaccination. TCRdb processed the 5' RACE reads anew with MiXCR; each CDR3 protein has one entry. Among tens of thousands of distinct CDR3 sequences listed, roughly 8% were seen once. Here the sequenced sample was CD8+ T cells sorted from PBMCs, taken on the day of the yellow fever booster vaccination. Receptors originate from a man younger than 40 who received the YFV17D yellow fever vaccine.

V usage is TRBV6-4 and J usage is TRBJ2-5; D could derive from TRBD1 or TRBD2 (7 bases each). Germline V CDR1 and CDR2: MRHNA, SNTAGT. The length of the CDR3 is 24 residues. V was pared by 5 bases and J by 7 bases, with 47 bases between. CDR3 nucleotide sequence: TGTGCCAGCAGTCGCGCAAGGCGGGATCCACTGCGAGGGGACGTGACAGGGAGGGAAGGGACCCAGTACTTC. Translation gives CASSRARRDPLRGDVTGREGTQYF.

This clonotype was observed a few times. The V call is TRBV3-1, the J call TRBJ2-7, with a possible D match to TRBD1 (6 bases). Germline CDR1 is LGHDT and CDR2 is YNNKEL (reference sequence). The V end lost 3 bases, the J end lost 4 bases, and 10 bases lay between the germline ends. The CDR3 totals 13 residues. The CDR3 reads CASSHYRAYEQYF. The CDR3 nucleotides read TGTGCCAGCAGCCATTACAGGGCTTACGAGCAGTACTTC.

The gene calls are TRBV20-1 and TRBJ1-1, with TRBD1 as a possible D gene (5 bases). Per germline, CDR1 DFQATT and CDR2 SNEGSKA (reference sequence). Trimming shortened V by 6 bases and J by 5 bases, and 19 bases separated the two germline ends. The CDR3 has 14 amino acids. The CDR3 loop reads CSAERRVGPTEAFF. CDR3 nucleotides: TGCAGTGCAGAACGTCGAGTGGGGCCAACTGAAGCTTTCTTT.

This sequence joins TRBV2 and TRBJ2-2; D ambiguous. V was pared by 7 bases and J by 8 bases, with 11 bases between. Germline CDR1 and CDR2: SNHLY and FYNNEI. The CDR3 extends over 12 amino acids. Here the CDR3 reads CASIGPPGELFF. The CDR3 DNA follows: TGTGCCAGCATCGGTCCACCTGGGGAGCTGTTTTTT.

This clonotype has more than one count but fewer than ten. The chain's CDR3 is CASSYRQGSTEAFF. In DNA form, the CDR3 reads TGTGCCAGCAGCTACCGACAGGGTAGCACTGAAGCTTTCTTT. This chain links TRBV7-8 with TRBJ1-1; 7 bases are shared with TRBD1. Germline V CDR1 and CDR2: SGHVS, FQNEAQ. V was pared by 4 bases and J by 4 bases, with 6 bases of the junction left unmatched. The CDR3 runs 14 residues. Combining the CDR3 with reference TRBV7-8 and TRBJ1-1 gives the whole variable domain GAGVSQSPRYKVAKRGQDVALRCDPISGHVSLFWYQQALGQGPEFLTYFQNEAQLDKSGLPSDRFFAERPEGSVSTLKIQRTQQEDSAVYLCASSYRQGSTEAFFGQGTRLTVV.

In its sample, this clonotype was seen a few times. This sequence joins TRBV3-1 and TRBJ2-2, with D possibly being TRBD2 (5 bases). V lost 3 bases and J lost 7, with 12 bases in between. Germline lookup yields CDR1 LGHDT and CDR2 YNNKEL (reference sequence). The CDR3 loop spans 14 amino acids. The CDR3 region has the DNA TGTGCCAGCAGCCACGGGATGACCGGCGGGGAGCTGTTTTTT. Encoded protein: CASSHGMTGGELFF. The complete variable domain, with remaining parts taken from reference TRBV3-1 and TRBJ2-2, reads DTAVSQTPKYLVTQMGNDKSIKCEQNLGHDTMYWYKQDSKKFLKIMFSYNNKELIINETVPNRFSPKSPDKAHLNLHINSLELGDSAVYFCASSHGMTGGELFFGEGSRLTVL.

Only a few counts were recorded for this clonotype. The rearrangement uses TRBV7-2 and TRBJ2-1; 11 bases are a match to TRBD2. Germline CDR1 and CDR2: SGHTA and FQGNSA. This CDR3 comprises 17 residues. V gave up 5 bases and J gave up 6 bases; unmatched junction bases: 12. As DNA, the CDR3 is TGTGCCAGCAGCGGGGTACTAGCGGGAGCATATCCCAATGAGCAGTTCTTC. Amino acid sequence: CASSGVLAGAYPNEQFF. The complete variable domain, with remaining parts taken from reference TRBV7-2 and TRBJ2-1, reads GAGVSQSPSNKVTEKGKDVELRCDPISGHTALYWYRQSLGQGLEFLIYFQGNSAPDKSGLPSDRFSAERTGGSVSTLTIQRTQQEDSAVYLCASSGVLAGAYPNEQFFGPGTRLTVL.

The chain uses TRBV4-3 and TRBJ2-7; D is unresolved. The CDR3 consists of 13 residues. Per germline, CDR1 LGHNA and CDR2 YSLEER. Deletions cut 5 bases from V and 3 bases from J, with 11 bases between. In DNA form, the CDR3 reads TGCGCCAGCAGCAATGAACTCTACTACGAGCAGTACTTC. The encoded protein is CASSNELYYEQYF.

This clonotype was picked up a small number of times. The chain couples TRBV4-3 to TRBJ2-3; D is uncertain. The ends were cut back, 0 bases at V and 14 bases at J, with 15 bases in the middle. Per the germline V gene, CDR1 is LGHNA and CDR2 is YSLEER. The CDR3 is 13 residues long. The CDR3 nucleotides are TGCGCCAGCAGCCAAGATGTGAATCCTCCGAGGTATTTT. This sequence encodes CASSQDVNPPRYF.